The subject of this entry is one T cell receptor (beta chain). Germline V CDR1 and CDR2: SGHNT, YYREEE (reference sequence). V dropped 1 base and J dropped 5 bases, with 15 bases sitting between them. The CDR3 sequence is 15 residues long. The data derive from a study of shared clonotypes between healthy human individuals. Study-level information: Three plates were used per donor for CD4 naive, three for CD4 memory, two for CD8 naive and one for CD8 memory.

Some clones are missing from TCRdb's copy, which holds only in-frame ones; the method was immunoSEQ multiplex PCR. The table includes some 1.5 million clones, roughly 96% detected once. The sequence came from a man aged 25-45 years in good health. The genes are TRBV5-4 and TRBJ1-2, with D hard to call. The sample consisted of naive CD4+ T cells sorted from blood. Subset: CD45RA+ positively selected. The CDR3 DNA reads as TGTGCCAGCAGCTTGTCCGGAGGTCTAGGGTATGGCTACACCTTC. This translates into CASSLSGGLGYGYTF.